The T cell receptor beta chain under discussion was sequenced for a study of blood T cell repertoires in COVID-19. Background on the study: Spain, Italy and the United States supplied samples that represented acute and convalescent COVID-19.

The V and J ends lost 3 bases and 2 bases respectively, with 10 bases between them. This CDR3 is 14 amino acids long. The germline V gene encodes CDR1 MGHRA and CDR2 YSYEKL. Concerning this clone: Within the sample, other DNA sequences also encode this same CDR3.

Participants reported their clinical history, and cohort assignment relied on those reports. Some clones are missing from TCRdb's copy, which holds only in-frame ones; the method was immunoSEQ multiplex PCR. Among fewer than 250,000 clones listed, under 90% were seen once. The sample taken for sequencing was PBMCs or T cells enriched from blood (not recorded which). The TCR was taken from a woman aged 40 to 49 who had been exposed to COVID-19. This chain joins TRBV4-1 and TRBJ1-2; possible D gene TRBD1, 5 bases. The CDR3 loop is CASSQGTGNYGYTF. The CDR3 DNA is TGCGCCAGCAGCCAGGGAACAGGAAACTATGGCTACACCTTC.